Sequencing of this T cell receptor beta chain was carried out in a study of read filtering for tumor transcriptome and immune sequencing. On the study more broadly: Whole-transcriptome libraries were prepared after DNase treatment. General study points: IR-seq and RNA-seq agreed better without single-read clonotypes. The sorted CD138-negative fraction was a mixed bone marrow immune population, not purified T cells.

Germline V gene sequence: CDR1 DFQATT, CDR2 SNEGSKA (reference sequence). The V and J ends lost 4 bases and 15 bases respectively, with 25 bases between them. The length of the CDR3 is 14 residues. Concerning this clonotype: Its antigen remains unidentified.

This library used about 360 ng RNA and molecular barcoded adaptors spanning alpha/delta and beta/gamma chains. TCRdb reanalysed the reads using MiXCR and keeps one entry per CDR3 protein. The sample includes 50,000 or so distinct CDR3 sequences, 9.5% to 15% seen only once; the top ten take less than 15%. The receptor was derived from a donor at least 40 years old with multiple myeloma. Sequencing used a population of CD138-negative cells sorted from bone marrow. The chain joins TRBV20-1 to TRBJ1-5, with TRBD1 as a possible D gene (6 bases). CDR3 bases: TGCAGTGCTATTCAGGGGCCTCGAAATCAGCCACGGCATTTT. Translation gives CSAIQGPRNQPRHF.